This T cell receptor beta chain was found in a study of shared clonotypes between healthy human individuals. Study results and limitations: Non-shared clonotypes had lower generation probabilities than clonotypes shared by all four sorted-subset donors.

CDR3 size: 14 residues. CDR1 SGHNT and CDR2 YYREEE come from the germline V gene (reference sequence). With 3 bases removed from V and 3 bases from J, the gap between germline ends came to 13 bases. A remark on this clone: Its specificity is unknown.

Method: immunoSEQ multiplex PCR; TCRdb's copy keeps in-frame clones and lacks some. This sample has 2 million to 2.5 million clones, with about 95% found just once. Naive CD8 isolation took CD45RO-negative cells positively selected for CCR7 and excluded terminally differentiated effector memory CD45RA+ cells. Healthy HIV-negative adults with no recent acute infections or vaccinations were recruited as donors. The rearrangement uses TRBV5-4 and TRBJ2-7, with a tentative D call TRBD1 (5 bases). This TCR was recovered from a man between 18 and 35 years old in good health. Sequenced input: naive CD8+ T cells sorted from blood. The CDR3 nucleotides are TGTGCCAGCAGCTCTGCAGGGAATGTCTACGAGCAGTACTTC. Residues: CASSSAGNVYEQYF.